This T cell receptor (beta chain) came from a study of shared clonotypes between healthy human individuals. Study context: Ranging from 18 to 49 in age, donors were two women and a few men.

Authors' data handling: As immunoSEQ supplied junction-only sequences (without quality scores), filtering differed. Assay: immunoSEQ multiplex PCR; the TCRdb copy retains only in-frame clones and omits some. V, J and clone size derive from that table, while D and trimming were established from the DNA sequence. This sample has roughly 770,000 clones, with about 96% found just once. Findings and caveats of the study: A small donor pool kept down the genetic and exposure-history diversity that was represented.

Note on this clone: What it binds is unknown.

Positively selected for CCR7, the CD45RO-negative cells used as naive CD8 cells excluded terminally differentiated effector memory CD45RA+ cells. Only Caucasian adults living in Nashville, Tennessee served as donors. What was sequenced was naive CD8+ T cells sorted from blood. This TCR derives from a man in his thirties or forties in good health.

This CDR3 is CASRKLPDTLYGYTF. CDR3 nucleotides: TGTGCCAGCAGAAAATTGCCAGACACCTTGTATGGCTACACCTTC. The chain employs TRBV27 and TRBJ1-2, with no clear D. The CDR3 length is 15 residues. CDR1 is MNHEY, CDR2 SMNVEV, per germline (reference sequence). The V end was cut by 6 bases, the J end by 5 bases, with 19 bases between.